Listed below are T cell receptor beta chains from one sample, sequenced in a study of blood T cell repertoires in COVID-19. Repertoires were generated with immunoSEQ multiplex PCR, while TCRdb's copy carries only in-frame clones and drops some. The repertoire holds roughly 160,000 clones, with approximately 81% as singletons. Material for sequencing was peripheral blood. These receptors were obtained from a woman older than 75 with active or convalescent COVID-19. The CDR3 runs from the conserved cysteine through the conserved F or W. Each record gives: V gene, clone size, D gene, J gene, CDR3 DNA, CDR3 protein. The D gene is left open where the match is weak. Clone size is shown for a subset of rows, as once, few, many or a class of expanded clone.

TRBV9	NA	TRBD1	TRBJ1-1	TGTGCCAGCAGCGTAGGGGCAGGGGGTAGGAACACTGAAGCTTTCTTT	CASSVGAGGRNTEAFF
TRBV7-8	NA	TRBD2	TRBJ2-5	TGTGCCAGCAGCTTAGTTTCGGGTAGGGGTCTCTTCACTAGCGGAGTACAAGAGACCCAGTACTTC	CASSLVSGRGLFTSGVQETQYF
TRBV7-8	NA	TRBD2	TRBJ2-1	TGTGCCAGCAGCTTAAGGATGGGGTCTAGCGGGAGAAATGAGCAGTTCTTC	CASSLRMGSSGRNEQFF
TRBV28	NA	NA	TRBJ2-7	TGTGCCAGCAGTCTACCGCTACCAAACGAGCAGTACTTC	CASSLPLPNEQYF
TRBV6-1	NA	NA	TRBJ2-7	TGTGCCAGCAGTGAAGTGACACTTGAGCAGTACTTC	CASSEVTLEQYF
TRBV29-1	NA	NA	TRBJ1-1	TGCAGCGCAGGACAAACGAACACTGAAGCTTTCTTT	CSAGQTNTEAFF
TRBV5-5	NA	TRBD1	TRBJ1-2	TGTGCCAGCAGCCCAAGACAGGGCTTTGGCTACACCTTC	CASSPRQGFGYTF
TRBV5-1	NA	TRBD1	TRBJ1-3	TGCGCCAGCAGCGACGCCGGACAGGGAAGAGGAAACACCATATATTTT	CASSDAGQGRGNTIYF
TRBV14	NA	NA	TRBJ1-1	TGTGCCAGCAGCCAAGATCTCTCGGGTGAAGCTTTCTTT	CASSQDLSGEAFF
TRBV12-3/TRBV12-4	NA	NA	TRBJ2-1	TGTGCCAGCAGATCCCGCAATGAGCAGTTCTTC	CASRSRNEQFF
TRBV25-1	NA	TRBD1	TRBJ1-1	TGTGCCAGCAGAGAAACAGGGGTGAACACTGAAGCTTTCTTT	CASRETGVNTEAFF
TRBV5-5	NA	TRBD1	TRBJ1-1	TGTGCCAGCAGATGGGACAGGATGGACTCTGAAGCTTTCTTT	CASRWDRMDSEAFF
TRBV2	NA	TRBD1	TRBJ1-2	TGTGCCAGCACGCGGGACAGGGTTAACTATGGCTACACCTTC	CASTRDRVNYGYTF
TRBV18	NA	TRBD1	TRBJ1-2	TGTGCCAGCTCACCGGGGACAGGGGGCCATGGCTACACCTTC	CASSPGTGGHGYTF
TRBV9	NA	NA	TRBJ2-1	TGTGCCAGCAGCCCCCGTACGGGAGAGGTAGGGGAGCAGTTCTTC	CASSPRTGEVGEQFF
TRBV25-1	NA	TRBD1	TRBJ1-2	TGTGCCAGCAGTGACGCAAGAGGGACAGGTACCGGCTACACCTTC	CASSDARGTGTGYTF
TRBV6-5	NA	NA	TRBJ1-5	TGTGCCAGCAGTAACAGACAGACCAATCAGCCCCAGCATTTT	CASSNRQTNQPQHF
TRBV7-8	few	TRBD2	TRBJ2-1	TGTGCCAGCAGCTTAGATCTTGGAGAGCGGGAACAGTTCTTC	CASSLDLGEREQFF
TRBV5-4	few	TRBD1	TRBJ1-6	TGTGCCAGCAGCATGTCCGGGACAGGGGGGGCAACCCTCCACTTT	CASSMSGTGGATLHF
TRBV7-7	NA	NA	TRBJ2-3	TGTGCCAGCAGCTTAGTGGCGGGAAGCACAGATACGCAGTATTTT	CASSLVAGSTDTQYF
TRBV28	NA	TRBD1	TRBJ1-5	TGTGCCAGCAGTTTCACAGGGGGAGCCAATCAGCCCCAGCATTTT	CASSFTGGANQPQHF
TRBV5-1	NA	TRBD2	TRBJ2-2	TGCGCCAGCACGCCGGGACTAGCGAACACCGGGGAGCTGTTTTTT	CASTPGLANTGELFF
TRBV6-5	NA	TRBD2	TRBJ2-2	TGTGCCAGCAGCCTCCGGGCTAGCGGGACCGGGGAGCTGTTTTTT	CASSLRASGTGELFF
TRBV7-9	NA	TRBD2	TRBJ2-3	TGTGCCAGCAACCCGGCCGGGGGGAAAAGCACAGATACGCAGTATTTT	CASNPAGGKSTDTQYF
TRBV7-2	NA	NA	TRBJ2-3	TGTGCCAGCAGCTCCCCCCCGCGGACAACAGATACGCAGTATTTT	CASSSPPRTTDTQYF
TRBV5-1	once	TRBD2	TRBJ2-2	TGCGCCAGCAGCCATCGGACTAGCGGGAGTGGTGGGGAGCTGTTTTTT	CASSHRTSGSGGELFF
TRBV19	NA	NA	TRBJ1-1	TGTGCCAGTAGTATATTAGCCGGCCAGAACACTGAAGCTTTCTTT	CASSILAGQNTEAFF
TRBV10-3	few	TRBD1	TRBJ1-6	TGTGCCATCAGTGAAGGACAGGGAGATAATTCACCCCTCCACTTT	CAISEGQGDNSPLHF
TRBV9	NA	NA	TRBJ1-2	TGTGCCAGCAGCGGTGAAGGTGGAGCTAACTATGGCTACACCTTC	CASSGEGGANYGYTF
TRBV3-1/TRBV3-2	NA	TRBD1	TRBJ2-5	TGTGCCAGCAGCCGTTTGACAGGGGCACAAGAGACCCAGTACTTC	CASSRLTGAQETQYF
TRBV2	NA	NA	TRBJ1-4	TGTGCCAGCAGTGAAGCCAGGGATGCGAAACTGTTTTTT	CASSEARDAKLFF
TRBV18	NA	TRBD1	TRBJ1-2	TGTGCCAGCTCAGCGTCCCGGGACAGCGGTGGCTACACCTTC	CASSASRDSGGYTF
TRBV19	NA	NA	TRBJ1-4	TGTGCTACAGGATCAACTAATGAAAAACTGTTTTTT	CATGSTNEKLFF
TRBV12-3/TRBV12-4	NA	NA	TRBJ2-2	TGTGCCAGCAGTCTGAACACCGGGGAGCTGTTTTTT	CASSLNTGELFF
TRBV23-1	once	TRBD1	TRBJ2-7	TGCGCCAGCAGTCTTGCACAGGGGACCTCCGGGAAGGAGCAGTACTTC	CASSLAQGTSGKEQYF
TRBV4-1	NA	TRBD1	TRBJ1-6	TGCGCCAGCAGCCAAGCTAACATGGGGACAGGGAATTCACCCCTCCACTTT	CASSQANMGTGNSPLHF
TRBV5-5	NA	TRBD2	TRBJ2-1	TGTGCCAGCAGCTTGGTGAGCGGGAGGGCCTACAATGAGCAGTTCTTC	CASSLVSGRAYNEQFF
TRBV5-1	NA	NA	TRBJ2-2	TGCGCCAGCAAGGGGCAGTTGGCCGGGGAGCTGTTTTTT	CASKGQLAGELFF
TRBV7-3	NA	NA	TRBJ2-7	TGTGCCAGCAGCTTATCCCCAGGGACTTCCTACGAGCAGTACTTC	CASSLSPGTSYEQYF
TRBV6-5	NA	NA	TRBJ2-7	TGTGCCAGCAGTTACTCGGGACACCAGTACTTC	CASSYSGHQYF
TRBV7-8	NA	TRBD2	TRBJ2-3	TGTGCCAGCAGCTTAGGCCTAGCGGGAGGTAAAGATACGCAGTATTTT	CASSLGLAGGKDTQYF
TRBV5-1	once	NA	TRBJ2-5	TGCGCCAGCAGTGTTAGCGGAGCGCAGGAGACCCAGTACTTC	CASSVSGAQETQYF
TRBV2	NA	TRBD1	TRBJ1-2	TGTGCCAGCAGCCCGGGACAGGGAAGAGGCTACACCTTC	CASSPGQGRGYTF
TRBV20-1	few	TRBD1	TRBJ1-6	TGCAGTGCTAGTACAGGACAGGAAGATTCACCCCTCCACTTT	CSASTGQEDSPLHF
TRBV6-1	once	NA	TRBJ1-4	TGTGCCAGCAGTGAAGAAGGCAGCAAACGAGGAAAACTGTTTTTT	CASSEEGSKRGKLFF
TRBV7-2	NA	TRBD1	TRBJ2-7	TGTGCCAGCAGCTTGGGACAGATACCAACCTACGAGCAGTACTTC	CASSLGQIPTYEQYF